This record looks at one T cell receptor beta chain sequence and its context. What it binds is not known. Additional DNA sequences in this sample encode the identical CDR3. Only in-frame clones appear in the TCRdb table, and some are missing; sequencing was by immunoSEQ multiplex PCR. This table holds about 88,000 clones, around nine tenths found once. V shed 8 bases and J shed 3 bases, with 13 bases lying between them. The CDR3 runs to 14 residues. The germline V gene encodes CDR1 SGHVS and CDR2 FQNEAQ. The source of the sample is a study of T cell responses to AZD1222 COVID-19 vaccine. Study results and caveats: The CD4 TCRs associated with vaccination extended across spike and predominated at 160-218 and 743-854. The donor cohort was predominantly white British with a female majority, and clonal diversity may have been underestimated. Spike-specific TCR breadth and depth were elevated following two AZD1222 doses. Repertoire sampling occurred only after the peak T cell response.

The input for sequencing was peripheral blood, taken on day 0 of MenACWY control vaccination. The TCR comes from an adult in good health. The J gene is TRBJ2-2, the V gene TRBV7-8, with D perhaps TRBD2 (5 bases). The CDR3 DNA follows: TGTGCCAGCTCCCTGGGAGTGGACACCGGGGAGCTGTTTTTT. Protein: CASSLGVDTGELFF.